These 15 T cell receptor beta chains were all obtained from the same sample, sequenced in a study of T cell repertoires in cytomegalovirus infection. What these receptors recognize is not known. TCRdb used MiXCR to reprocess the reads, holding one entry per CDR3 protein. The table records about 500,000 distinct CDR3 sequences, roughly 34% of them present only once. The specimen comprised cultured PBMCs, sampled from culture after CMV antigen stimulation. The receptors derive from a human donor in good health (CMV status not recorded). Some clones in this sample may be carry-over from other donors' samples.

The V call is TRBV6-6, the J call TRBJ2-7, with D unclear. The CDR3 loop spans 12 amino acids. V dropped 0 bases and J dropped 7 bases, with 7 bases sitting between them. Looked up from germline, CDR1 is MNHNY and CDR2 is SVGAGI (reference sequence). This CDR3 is CASSYSAGEQYV. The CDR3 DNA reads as TGTGCCAGCAGTTACTCAGCCGGAGAGCAGTACGTC.

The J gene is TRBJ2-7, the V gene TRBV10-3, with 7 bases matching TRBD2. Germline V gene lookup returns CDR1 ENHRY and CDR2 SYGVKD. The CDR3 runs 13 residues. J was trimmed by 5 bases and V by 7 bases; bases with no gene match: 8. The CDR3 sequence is CAINTAGIHEQYF. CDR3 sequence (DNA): TGTGCCATCAACACAGCGGGAATCCACGAGCAGTACTTC.

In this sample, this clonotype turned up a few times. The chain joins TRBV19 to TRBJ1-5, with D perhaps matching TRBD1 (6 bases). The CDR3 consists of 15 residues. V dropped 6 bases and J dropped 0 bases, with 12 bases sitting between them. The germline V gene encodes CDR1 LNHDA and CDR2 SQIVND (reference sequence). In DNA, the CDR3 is TGTGCCAGTAGAAAGAGGGGGGCTAGCAATCAGCCCCAGCATTTT. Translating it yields CASRKRGASNQPQHF.

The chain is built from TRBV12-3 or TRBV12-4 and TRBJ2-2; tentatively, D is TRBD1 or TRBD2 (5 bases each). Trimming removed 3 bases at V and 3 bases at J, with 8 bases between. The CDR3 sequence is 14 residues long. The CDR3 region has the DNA TGTGCCAGCAGTTTTGGGGGATACACCGGGGAGCTGTTTTTT. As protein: CASSFGGYTGELFF.

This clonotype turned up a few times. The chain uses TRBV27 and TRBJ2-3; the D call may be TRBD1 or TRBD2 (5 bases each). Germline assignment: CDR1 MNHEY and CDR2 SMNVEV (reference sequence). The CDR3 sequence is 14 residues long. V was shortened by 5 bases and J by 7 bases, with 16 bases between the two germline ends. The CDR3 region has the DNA TGTGCCAGCAGTCCAAAATCCGGGACCCATACGCAGTATTTT. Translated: CASSPKSGTHTQYF.

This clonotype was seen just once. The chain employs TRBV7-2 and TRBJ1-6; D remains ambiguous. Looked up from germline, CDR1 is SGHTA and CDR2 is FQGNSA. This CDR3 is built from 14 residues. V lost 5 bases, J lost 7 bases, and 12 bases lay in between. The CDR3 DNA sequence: TGTGCCAGCAGCCCGGTCCTCGAAAATTCACCCCTCCACTTT. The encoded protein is CASSPVLENSPLHF.

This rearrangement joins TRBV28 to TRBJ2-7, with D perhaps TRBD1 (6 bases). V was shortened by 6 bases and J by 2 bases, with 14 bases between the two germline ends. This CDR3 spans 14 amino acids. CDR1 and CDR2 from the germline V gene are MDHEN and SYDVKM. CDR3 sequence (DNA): TGTGCCAGCAGCTCTCGGGACACCGCCTACGAGCAGTACTTC. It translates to CASSSRDTAYEQYF.

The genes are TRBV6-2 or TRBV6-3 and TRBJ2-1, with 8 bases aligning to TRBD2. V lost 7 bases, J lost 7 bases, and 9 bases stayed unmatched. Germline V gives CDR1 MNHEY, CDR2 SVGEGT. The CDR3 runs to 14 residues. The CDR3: CASISSGGRNEQFF. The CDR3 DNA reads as TGTGCCAGCATATCTTCAGGCGGGAGGAATGAGCAGTTCTTC.

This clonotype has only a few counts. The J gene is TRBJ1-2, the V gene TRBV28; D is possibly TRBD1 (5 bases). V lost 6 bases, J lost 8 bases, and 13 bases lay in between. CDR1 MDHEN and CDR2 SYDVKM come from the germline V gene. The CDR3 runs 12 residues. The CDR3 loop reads CASRMTVSGYTF. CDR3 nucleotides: TGTGCCAGCAGAATGACAGTATCGGGCTACACCTTC.

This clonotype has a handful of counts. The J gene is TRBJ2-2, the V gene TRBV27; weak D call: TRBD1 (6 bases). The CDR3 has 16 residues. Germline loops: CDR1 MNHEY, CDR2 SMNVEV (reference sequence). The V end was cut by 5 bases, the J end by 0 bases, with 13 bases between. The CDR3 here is CASSHPTGTNTGELFF. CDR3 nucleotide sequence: TGTGCCAGCAGTCATCCGACAGGCACGAACACCGGGGAGCTGTTTTTT.

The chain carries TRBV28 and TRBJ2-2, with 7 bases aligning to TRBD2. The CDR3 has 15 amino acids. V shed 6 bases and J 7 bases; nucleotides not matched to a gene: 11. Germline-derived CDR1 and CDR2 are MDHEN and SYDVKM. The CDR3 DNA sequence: TGTGCCAGCAGCAAAGGGAGGGGCTGGGGCGGGGAGCTGTTTTTT. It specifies CASSKGRGWGGELFF. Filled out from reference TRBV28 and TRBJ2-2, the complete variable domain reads DVKVTQSSRYLVKRTGEKVFLECVQDMDHENMFWYRQDPGLGLRLIYFSYDVKMKEKGDIPEGYSVSREKKERFSLILESASTNQTSMYLCASSKGRGWGGELFFGEGSRLTVL.

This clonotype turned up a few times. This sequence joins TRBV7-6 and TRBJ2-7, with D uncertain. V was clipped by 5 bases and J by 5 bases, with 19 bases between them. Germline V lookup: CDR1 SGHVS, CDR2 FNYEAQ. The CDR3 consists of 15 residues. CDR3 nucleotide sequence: TGTGCCAGCAGCCCCGATGGTCCGCCTCCGCACGAGCAGTACTTC. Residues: CASSPDGPPPHEQYF.

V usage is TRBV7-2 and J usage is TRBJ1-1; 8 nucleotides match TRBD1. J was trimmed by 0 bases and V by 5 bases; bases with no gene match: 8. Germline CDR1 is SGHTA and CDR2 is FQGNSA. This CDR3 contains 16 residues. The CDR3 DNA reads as TGTGCCAGCAGCCTACCTGGACAGGGAATGAACACTGAAGCTTTCTTT. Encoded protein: CASSLPGQGMNTEAFF.

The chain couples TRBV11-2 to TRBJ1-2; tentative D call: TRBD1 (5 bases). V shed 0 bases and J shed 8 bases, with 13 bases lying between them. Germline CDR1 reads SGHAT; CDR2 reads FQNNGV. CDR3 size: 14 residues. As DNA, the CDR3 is TGTGCCAGCAGCTTAGATGGGACCCAGGAAGGCTACACCTTC. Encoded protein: CASSLDGTQEGYTF. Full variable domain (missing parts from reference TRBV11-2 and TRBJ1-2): EAGVAQSPRYKIIEKRQSVAFWCNPISGHATLYWYQQILGQGPKLLIQFQNNGVVDDSQLPKDRFSAERLKGVDSTLKIQPAKLEDSAVYLCASSLDGTQEGYTFGSGTRLTVV.

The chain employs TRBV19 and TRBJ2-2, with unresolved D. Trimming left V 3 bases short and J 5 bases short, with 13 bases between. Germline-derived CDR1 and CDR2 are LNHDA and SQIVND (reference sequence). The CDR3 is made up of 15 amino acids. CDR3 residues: CASSIRSSLTGELFF. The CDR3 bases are TGTGCCAGTAGTATCCGTAGCTCCTTAACCGGGGAGCTGTTTTTT.